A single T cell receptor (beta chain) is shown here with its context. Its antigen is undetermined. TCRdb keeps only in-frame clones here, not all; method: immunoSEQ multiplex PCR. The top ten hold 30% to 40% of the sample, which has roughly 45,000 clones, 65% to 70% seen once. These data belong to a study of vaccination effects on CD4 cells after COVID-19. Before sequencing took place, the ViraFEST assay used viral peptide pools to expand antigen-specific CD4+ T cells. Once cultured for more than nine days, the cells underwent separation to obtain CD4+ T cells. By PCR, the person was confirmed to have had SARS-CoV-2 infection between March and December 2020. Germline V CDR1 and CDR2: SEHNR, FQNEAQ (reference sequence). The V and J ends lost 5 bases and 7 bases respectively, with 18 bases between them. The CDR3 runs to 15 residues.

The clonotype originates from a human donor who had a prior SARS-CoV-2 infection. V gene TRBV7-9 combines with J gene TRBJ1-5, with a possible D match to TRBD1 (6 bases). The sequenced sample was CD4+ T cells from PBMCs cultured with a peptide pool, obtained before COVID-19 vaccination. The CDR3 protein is CASSPIGAGEQPQHF. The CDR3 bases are TGTGCCAGCAGCCCCATTGGGGCAGGGGAACAGCCCCAGCATTTT.